These T cell receptor beta chains were read from a single sample in a study of PD-1 blockade in mismatch repair-deficient tumors. Libraries were prepared by immunoSEQ multiplex PCR; TCRdb keeps only in-frame clonotypes and omits some of them. The sample contains roughly 38,000 clones, approximately 80% of which appear only once. Sample: PBMCs, taken around 40 weeks after starting pembrolizumab. The receptor set was obtained from an adult with mismatch repair-deficient cancer. The CDR3 runs from the conserved cysteine through the conserved F or W. The D gene is left open where the match is weak. Clone size is given for some rows only: seen once, a few or many times, or a class if the clone is expanded.

len: 17
j_gene: TRBJ2-7
d_gene: TRBD2
v_gene: TRBV10-2
abundance: .
CDR3nt: TGCGCCAGCAGTGGGACCTCAACAGCGGGAGGGTCCTACGAGCAGTACTTC
CDR3aa: CASSGTSTAGGSYEQYF

len: 13
j_gene: TRBJ1-5
d_gene: .
v_gene: TRBV10-3
abundance: .
CDR3nt: TGTGCCACCTGGGGGGGGGTAAATCAGCCCCAGCATTTT
CDR3aa: CATWGGVNQPQHF

len: 15
j_gene: TRBJ2-5
d_gene: TRBD2
v_gene: TRBV6-6
abundance: .
CDR3nt: TGTGCCAGCAGCTCCAGCGGGAGGCAGCAAGAGACCCAGTACTTC
CDR3aa: CASSSSGRQQETQYF

len: 15
j_gene: TRBJ2-1
d_gene: TRBD1
v_gene: TRBV6-5
abundance: .
CDR3nt: TGTGCCAGCAGTTACGACAGGGGGGCTGAGAATGAGCAGTTCTTC
CDR3aa: CASSYDRGAENEQFF

len: 19
j_gene: TRBJ2-1
d_gene: TRBD2
v_gene: TRBV19
abundance: .
CDR3nt: TGTGCCAGTAGTATAGGGAGGGAGCGGGAGGGCCAACTGAACAATGAGCAGTTCTTC
CDR3aa: CASSIGREREGQLNNEQFF

len: 14
j_gene: TRBJ1-5
d_gene: .
v_gene: TRBV28
abundance: .
CDR3nt: TGTGCCAGCAGTACAGGGCTCGGCAATCAGCCCCAGCATTTT
CDR3aa: CASSTGLGNQPQHF

len: 13
j_gene: TRBJ1-5
d_gene: .
v_gene: TRBV7-9
abundance: once
CDR3nt: TGTGCCAGCAGCTATACAGAGAATCAGCCCCAGCATTTT
CDR3aa: CASSYTENQPQHF

len: 15
j_gene: TRBJ2-1
d_gene: .
v_gene: TRBV5-1
abundance: once
CDR3nt: TGCGCCAGCAGCTTGGAGGGAGTCCTTTACAATGAGCAGTTCTTC
CDR3aa: CASSLEGVLYNEQFF

len: 16
j_gene: TRBJ1-3
d_gene: .
v_gene: TRBV19
abundance: .
CDR3nt: TGTGCCAGTAGCCTTCGGACAGAAACTAGTAGAAACACCATATATTTT
CDR3aa: CASSLRTETSRNTIYF

len: 14
j_gene: TRBJ2-1
d_gene: TRBD2
v_gene: TRBV28
abundance: .
CDR3nt: TGTGCCAGCGGGATTAGCGGGGGTTACAATGAGCAGTTCTTC
CDR3aa: CASGISGGYNEQFF

len: 14
j_gene: TRBJ2-1
d_gene: .
v_gene: TRBV10-2
abundance: .
CDR3nt: TGCGCCAGCAGTGCCAGCGGCCACTACAATGAGCAGTTCTTC
CDR3aa: CASSASGHYNEQFF

len: 14
j_gene: TRBJ2-7
d_gene: .
v_gene: TRBV5-5
abundance: .
CDR3nt: TGTGCCAGCAGCTTGGCGGAGGGTCCCTACGAGCAGTACTTC
CDR3aa: CASSLAEGPYEQYF

len: 17
j_gene: TRBJ1-4
d_gene: .
v_gene: TRBV7-9
abundance: .
CDR3nt: TGTGCCAGCAGCTCCCAAGTCCCGGGACACCCGAATGAAAAACTGTTTTTT
CDR3aa: CASSSQVPGHPNEKLFF

len: 16
j_gene: TRBJ2-1
d_gene: TRBD2
v_gene: TRBV2
abundance: .
CDR3nt: TGTGCCAGCAGTGGCGCTGGGGCGGGAGTAGGTAATGAGCAGTTCTTC
CDR3aa: CASSGAGAGVGNEQFF

len: 14
j_gene: TRBJ2-3
d_gene: .
v_gene: TRBV19
abundance: .
CDR3nt: TGTGCCAGTAGAGTGGGCGGGCCCACAGATACGCAGTATTTT
CDR3aa: CASRVGGPTDTQYF

len: 14
j_gene: TRBJ1-2
d_gene: TRBD1
v_gene: TRBV4-1
abundance: .
CDR3nt: TGCGCCAGCAGCTCCCCAGGGGGCGACTATGGCTACACCTTC
CDR3aa: CASSSPGGDYGYTF

len: 14
j_gene: TRBJ2-7
d_gene: .
v_gene: TRBV6-1
abundance: once
CDR3nt: TGTGCCAGCAGTCGTCAGACAGATACCTACGAGCAGTACTTC
CDR3aa: CASSRQTDTYEQYF